This TCR beta chain was captured in a study of Graves' ophthalmopathy and Graves' hyperthyroidism. RNA transcripts yielded amplified TCR beta CDR3 regions. Amplification began with first-round RT-PCR using HTBI primers, then second-round multiplex PCR was performed. MiXCR, applied by TCRdb to the multiplex PCR reads, yields one record per CDR3 protein. This repertoire shows approximately 410,000 distinct CDR3 sequences, just over 15% found once; its top ten account for roughly 7%. The germline V gene encodes CDR1 SNHLY and CDR2 FYNNEI. This CDR3 is built from 14 residues. The V gene lost 5 bases and the J gene lost 0 bases, with 10 bases spanning the gap. This clonotype was counted many times. The antigen remains unidentified. Researchers turned away patients with other autoimmune diseases, uncontrolled infections, pregnancy or lactation. Notes on the study in general: Among expanded thyroid clonotypes above 0.001 frequency, most also occurred in blood.

The chain joins TRBV2 to TRBJ2-5; no definite D call. The sequence derives from a woman younger than 30 with stable Graves' hyperthyroidism. Sequenced sample: peripheral blood. CDR3 sequence: CASSYRANQETQYF. In DNA form, the CDR3 reads TGTGCCAGCAGTTATAGGGCGAACCAAGAGACCCAGTACTTC.